This T cell receptor (beta chain) was documented in a study of blood T cell repertoires in COVID-19. Participant age was roughly 18 to 89 years, and participants resided in approximately 24 US areas. The CDR3 extends over 15 amino acids. V was clipped by 5 bases and J by 7 bases; unmatched bases: 7. CDR1 SGHNT and CDR2 YENEEA come from the germline V gene. Source study methods: Amplification from reference gene primers served as the basis for estimated nucleated cell counts. Sequencing was performed with immunoSEQ multiplex PCR; in TCRdb, only in-frame clones are kept and a portion is missing. The DNA was the basis for D and trimming; V, J and clone size are from that table. This table has 130,000 or so clones, around 85% appearing once.

The sequenced sample consisted of PBMCs or T cells enriched from blood (not recorded which). This sequence joins TRBV11-3 and TRBJ2-7; the match to TRBD2 covers 14 bases. The TCR comes from a man aged 50-60 years who had recovered from COVID-19. The CDR3 sequence is CASSAGLAGVGEQYF. The CDR3 DNA follows: TGTGCCAGCAGCGCGGGACTAGCGGGGGTAGGTGAGCAGTACTTC.